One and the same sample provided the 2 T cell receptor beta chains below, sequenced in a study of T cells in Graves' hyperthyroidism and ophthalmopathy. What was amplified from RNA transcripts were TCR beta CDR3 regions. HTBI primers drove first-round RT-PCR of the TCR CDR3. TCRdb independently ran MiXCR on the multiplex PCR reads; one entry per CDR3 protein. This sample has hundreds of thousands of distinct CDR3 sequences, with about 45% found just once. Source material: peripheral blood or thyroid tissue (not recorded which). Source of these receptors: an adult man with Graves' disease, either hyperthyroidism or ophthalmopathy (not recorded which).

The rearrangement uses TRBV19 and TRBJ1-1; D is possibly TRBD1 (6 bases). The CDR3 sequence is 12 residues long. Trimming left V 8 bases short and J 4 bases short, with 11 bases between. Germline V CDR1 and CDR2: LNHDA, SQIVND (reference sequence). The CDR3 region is CASHEGGTEAFF. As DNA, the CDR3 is TGTGCCAGTCACGAGGGGGGCACTGAAGCTTTCTTT.

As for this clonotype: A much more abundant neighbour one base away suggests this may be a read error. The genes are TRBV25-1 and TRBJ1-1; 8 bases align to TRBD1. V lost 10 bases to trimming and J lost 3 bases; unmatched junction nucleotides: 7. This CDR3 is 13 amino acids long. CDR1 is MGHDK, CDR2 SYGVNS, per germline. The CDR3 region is CAIKDREDTEAFF. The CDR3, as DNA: TGTGCCATCAAGGACAGGGAGGACACTGAAGCTTTCTTT.